The source of this TCR beta chain is a study of OX40 agonist ivuxolimab in advanced cancers. Study-level information: Participants, 70% to 90% male, averaged approximately 56 years of age, ranging from roughly 20 to 85.

Method: immunoSEQ multiplex PCR; TCRdb's copy keeps in-frame clones and lacks some. This sample carries tens of thousands of clones, around 80% of them seen once, and the ten largest clones take 20% to 25%. From germline, CDR1 is SGDLS and CDR2 YYNGEE. The CDR3 sequence is 18 residues long. Trimming cost V 3 bases and J 0 bases; bases outside gene matches: 7. The sequence was collected from an adult with an advanced solid tumor such as melanoma, head and neck, liver or kidney cancer. This specimen consisted of CD4+ or CD8+ T cells sorted from blood, obtained in a trial of the OX40 agonist ivuxolimab. The rearrangement links TRBV9 to TRBJ2-6; 9 nucleotides match TRBD1. The CDR3 is CASSGSRDRASGANVLTF. The CDR3 coding sequence is TGTGCCAGCAGCGGGAGCCGGGACAGGGCCTCTGGGGCCAACGTCCTGACTTTC.